The 20 T cell receptor beta chains reported below all come from one sample, sequenced in a study of somatic mutations in cytotoxic T cells in rheumatoid arthritis listed by TCRdb under 2017. Receptor libraries were prepared by the immunoSEQ multiplex PCR assay. As stored in TCRdb, this immuneACCESS dataset retains in-frame rearrangements with V and J assigned. A fraction of the clones does not appear; measured against another copy, unresolved V genes explain less than half of the discrepancy, and the remainder lacks a known reason. Within this sample are about 26,000 clones, with 82% of them counted one time only. The ten largest clones add up to more than 4.5% of the sample. Sequenced input: CD8+ T cells sorted from blood. All receptors derive from a man aged 45 to 65 in good health.

The gene calls are TRBV10-3 and TRBJ1-5; TRBD1 might be the D (5 bases). The CDR3 is made up of 15 amino acids. Per germline, CDR1 ENHRY and CDR2 SYGVKD. Trimming pared 2 bases from V and 1 base from J, leaving 9 bases between. The CDR3 DNA follows: TGTGCCATCAGTGAGGGGGGTGCGAGCAATCAGCCCCAGCATTTT. Translated: CAISEGGASNQPQHF.

CDR3 residues: CSARRGYEQYF. The CDR3 DNA reads as TGCAGTGCTAGACGCGGGTACGAGCAGTACTTC. The chain links TRBV20-1 to TRBJ2-7; a weak D match, TRBD2 (5 bases). V was clipped by 2 bases and J by 4 bases, with 6 bases between them. Per germline, CDR1 DFQATT and CDR2 SNEGSKA (reference sequence). The CDR3 is made up of 11 amino acids.

The CDR3: CATTSGRATEAFF. The CDR3 coding sequence is TGTGCCACTACCTCGGGTAGGGCCACTGAAGCTTTCTTT. This chain links TRBV13 with TRBJ1-1; D uncertain. Trimming removed 10 bases from V and 4 bases from J, with 16 bases in between. Germline CDR1 and CDR2: PRHDT and FYEKMQ (reference sequence). The CDR3 consists of 13 residues.

V and J are TRBV9 and TRBJ2-1; D not certain. The germline V gene encodes CDR1 SGDLS and CDR2 YYNGEE. Trimming took off 4 bases at V and 4 bases at J, with 12 bases between the two ends. CDR3 size: 14 residues. CDR3 residues: CASSPPAPYNEQFF. The DNA for the CDR3 is TGTGCCAGCAGCCCCCCAGCCCCATACAATGAGCAGTTCTTC.

The V and J genes are TRBV9 and TRBJ2-3, with no clear D. This CDR3 spans 17 amino acids. Looked up from germline, CDR1 is SGDLS and CDR2 is YYNGEE. Trimming removed 4 bases from V and 0 bases from J, with 18 bases in between. CDR3 loop: CASSHGKWANSTDTQYF. In nucleotides, the CDR3 is TGTGCCAGCAGCCATGGAAAGTGGGCCAATAGCACAGATACGCAGTATTTT.

This clone turned up a few times. This rearrangement joins TRBV7-2 to TRBJ1-2, with D uncertain. The V and J ends lost 6 bases and 7 bases respectively, with 15 bases between them. The CDR3 totals 13 residues. Germline assignment: CDR1 SGHTA and CDR2 FQGNSA. CDR3 loop: CASRSSSHRGYTF. CDR3 in DNA: TGTGCCAGCAGATCCTCCAGTCATCGTGGCTACACCTTC.

This chain uses TRBV29-1 with TRBJ1-1; D call uncertain. Germline V gives CDR1 SQVTM, CDR2 ANQGSEA. The CDR3 is 11 amino acids. V lost 3 bases and J lost 1, with 3 bases in between. The CDR3 region has the DNA TGCAGCGTTGATGGGAACACTGAAGCTTTCTTT. Residues: CSVDGNTEAFF.

The V call is TRBV4-1, the J call TRBJ1-2; 9 bases are shared with TRBD1. Germline V gene data show CDR1 as MGHRA and CDR2 as YSYEKL. Losses at the gene ends were 1 base for V and 5 bases for J; bases not matched to a gene: 5. CDR3 length: 15 residues. CDR3 protein: CASSQAPTGGYGYTF. CDR3 coding DNA: TGCGCCAGCAGCCAAGCCCCGACAGGGGGGTATGGCTACACCTTC.

The chain joins TRBV29-1 to TRBJ2-2; D remains unclear. CDR1 and CDR2 (germline): SQVTM, ANQGSEA. The germline V and J ends were trimmed by 4 bases and 4 bases, with 16 bases remaining between them. This CDR3 is built from 15 residues. The CDR3 spells CSVGFYGDGTGELFF. DNA for the CDR3: TGCAGCGTTGGGTTTTACGGAGATGGCACCGGGGAGCTGTTTTTT.

In this sample, this clone is large. V is TRBV5-6 and J is TRBJ2-7, with 8 bases aligning to TRBD2. The V segment lost 2 bases and the J segment 4 bases; nucleotides outside the gene matches: 5. The CDR3 covers 14 residues. Per the germline V gene, CDR1 is SGHDT and CDR2 is YYEEEE. CDR3 sequence reads: CASSLAGDWYEQYF. The CDR3 DNA reads TGTGCCAGCAGCTTAGCGGGAGACTGGTACGAGCAGTACTTC.

This clone has a single count. This chain joins TRBV9 and TRBJ1-4, with D tentatively TRBD1 (5 bases). Germline lookup yields CDR1 SGDLS and CDR2 YYNGEE. The V and J ends lost 1 base and 8 bases respectively, with 12 bases between them. This CDR3 region has 14 residues. CDR3 bases: TGTGCCAGCAGCGTAAGTGACAGTCGGGAAAAACTGTTTTTT. Amino acid sequence: CASSVSDSREKLFF. Complete variable domain (other parts from reference TRBV9 and TRBJ1-4): DSGVTQTPKHLITATGQRVTLRCSPRSGDLSVYWYQQSLDQGLQFLIQYYNGEERAKGNILERFSAQQFPDLHSELNLSSLELGDSALYFCASSVSDSREKLFFGSGTQLSVL.

The rearrangement joins TRBV18 to TRBJ2-1; the D is unclear. Germline values: CDR1 KGHSH, CDR2 LQKENI. The V and J ends lost 7 bases and 7 bases respectively, with 17 bases between them. CDR3 length: 14 amino acids. CDR3 coding DNA: TGTGCCAGCTACCCGGACGAATTGAGGAATGAGCAGTTCTTC. Its translation: CASYPDELRNEQFF.

This chain joins TRBV5-1 and TRBJ1-2, with D perhaps matching TRBD1 (6 bases). Germline V gene lookup returns CDR1 SGHRS and CDR2 YFSETQ. The V end was cut by 4 bases, the J end by 7 bases, with 23 bases between. CDR3 length: 16 amino acids. The CDR3 sequence is CASSPTVDSGEFGYTF. CDR3 nucleotide sequence: TGCGCCAGCAGCCCGACAGTGGACAGCGGCGAGTTTGGCTACACCTTC.

The CDR3 sequence: CASSQDRVSYEQYF. Written as DNA, the CDR3 is TGTGCCAGCAGCCAGGACAGAGTCTCCTACGAGCAGTACTTC. The chain combines TRBV13 with TRBJ2-7, with D possibly matching TRBD1 (6 bases). There are 14 residues in the CDR3. Germline V gene data show CDR1 as PRHDT and CDR2 as FYEKMQ (reference sequence). V was cut by 5 bases and J by 0 bases, with 11 bases left in between.

The chain links TRBV7-9 to TRBJ2-1; no firm D call. The V end lost 5 bases, the J end lost 7 bases, and 9 bases lay between the germline ends. CDR1 and CDR2 from the germline V gene are SEHNR and FQNEAQ (reference sequence). This CDR3 contains 12 residues. CDR3 sequence (DNA): TGTGCCAGCAGCAGCGACGCAAATGAGCAGTTCTTC. Residues: CASSSDANEQFF.

V usage is TRBV5-8 and J usage is TRBJ2-1; no definite D call. CDR3 length: 12 residues. The V gene's germline CDR1 is SGHTS and CDR2 YDEGEE. V was shortened by 1 base and J by 7 bases, with 6 bases between the two germline ends. DNA for the CDR3: TGTGCCAGCAGCTTGCTCTATAATGAGCAGTTCTTC. This sequence encodes CASSLLYNEQFF.

This chain uses TRBV2 with TRBJ2-5; perhaps TRBD1 as D (5 bases). Trimming removed 3 bases from V and 4 bases from J, with 15 bases in between. This CDR3 is built from 15 residues. Germline V gene sequence: CDR1 SNHLY, CDR2 FYNNEI. CDR3 in amino acids: CASSELDSLGETQYF. For the CDR3, the DNA is TGTGCCAGCAGTGAGCTAGACAGCCTGGGAGAGACCCAGTACTTC.

The chain is built from TRBV30 and TRBJ2-7; 7 nucleotides align to TRBD2. V trimming: 1 base; J trimming: 3 bases; junction bases outside the gene matches: 6. Germline V lookup: CDR1 GTSNPN, CDR2 SVGIG (reference sequence). The CDR3 covers 14 residues. The CDR3 is CAWSAGSGRYEQYF. The DNA for the CDR3 is TGTGCCTGGAGTGCCGGTAGCGGGCGCTACGAGCAGTACTTC.

This chain uses TRBV29-1 with TRBJ2-5, with D tentatively TRBD1 (6 bases). Trimming shortened V by 6 bases and J by 3 bases, and 17 bases separated the two germline ends. Germline V gene data show CDR1 as SQVTM and CDR2 as ANQGSEA. The CDR3 runs to 14 residues. The CDR3 region has the DNA TGCAGCGTCGAAACAGGGTACTCTGAAGAGACCCAGTACTTC. As protein: CSVETGYSEETQYF.

The chain uses TRBV5-4 and TRBJ2-7, with no clear D. Germline CDR1 reads SGHNT; CDR2 reads YYREEE (reference sequence). This CDR3 is built from 13 residues. V was cut by 0 bases and J by 3 bases, with 7 bases left in between. CDR3 DNA sequence: TGTGCCAGCAGCTTGGACCTTCACTACGAGCAGTACTTC. It specifies CASSLDLHYEQYF.